This T cell receptor beta chain came from a study of identical twins. TCRdb analysed the 5' RACE reads with MiXCR anew, one entry per CDR3 protein. Here the sample spans about 200,000 distinct CDR3 sequences, 6.5% to 8% being singletons. The V gene end was trimmed by 1 base and the J gene end by 4 bases; junction bases not matched to a gene: 6. Germline assignment: CDR1 WSHSY and CDR2 SAAADI. The CDR3 runs 15 residues. Another study also made use of these data, one on T cells expressing NK-cell markers.

The sequencing input was CD8+ T cells sorted from blood. The chain is built from TRBV10-2 and TRBJ1-2; 7 bases line up with TRBD1. The clonotype was recovered from a woman between 18 and 30 years old in good health. The CDR3 sequence: CASSEFVRGTYGYTF. CDR3 in DNA: TGCGCCAGCAGTGAGTTTGTCAGGGGGACCTATGGCTACACCTTC.